Reported below is one T cell receptor (beta chain). Sequencing used immunoSEQ multiplex PCR; TCRdb keeps in-frame clones, though not all of them. This sample yields about 99,000 clones, of which around nine tenths are seen a single time; under 3.5% belongs to the top ten. This entry is derived from a study of T cell responses to AZD1222 COVID-19 vaccine. Study as a whole: Second-dose intervals of approximately 4 or approximately 12 weeks were pooled.

The V end was cut by 3 bases, the J end by 0 bases, with 14 bases between. The CDR3 spans 16 residues. Germline V lookup: CDR1 MNHEY, CDR2 SVGEGT. This sequence originates from an adult in good health. Sequenced here: peripheral blood, sampled on day 0 of AZD1222 vaccination. This chain uses TRBV6-2 or TRBV6-3 with TRBJ1-2; maybe TRBD1 (5 bases). CDR3 sequence: CASSYRRGLANYGYTF. Here the CDR3 DNA reads TGTGCCAGCAGTTATCGCCGGGGCCTAGCTAACTATGGCTACACCTTC.